Presented here are 10 T cell receptor beta chains from one specimen sequenced in a study of cytomegalovirus exposure and HLA in healthy donors. Use of 60 Vbeta and 13 Jbeta primers characterized the PCR. Sequencing was performed with immunoSEQ multiplex PCR; in TCRdb, only in-frame clones are kept and a portion is missing. The table records over 100,000 clones, 80% of them present only once. Source material: PBMCs. All receptors come from a man between 25 and 39 years old in good health and CMV-seronegative.

V gene TRBV2 combines with J gene TRBJ1-1, with 8 bases aligning to TRBD1. CDR1 is SNHLY, CDR2 FYNNEI, per germline. The CDR3 runs 15 residues. J gave up 1 base and V 5 bases, and 6 bases lay outside the gene matches. The CDR3 DNA reads as TGTGCCAGCAGTTTACAGGGGGTCAAGAACACTGAAGCTTTCTTT. This codes for CASSLQGVKNTEAFF.

This clone came up once. This chain uses TRBV5-1 with TRBJ2-5; TRBD2 matches 9 bases. The germline V gene has CDR1 SGHRS and CDR2 YFSETQ. This CDR3 contains 16 residues. Unmatched junction bases numbered 9, after V lost 1 base and J lost 5 bases. CDR3 DNA sequence: TGCGCCAGCAGCTTGTGGAGTAGCGGGGGAGGTGAGACCCAGTACTTC. Protein: CASSLWSSGGGETQYF.

Written as DNA, the CDR3 is TGCAGCGTCCGACAGGGGGCCTACGAGCAGTACTTC. This gives the protein CSVRQGAYEQYF. This rearrangement joins TRBV29-1 to TRBJ2-7; TRBD1 agrees at 9 bases. The CDR3 totals 12 residues. Germline V gene lookup returns CDR1 SQVTM and CDR2 ANQGSEA. J was trimmed by 2 bases and V by 6 bases; bases with no gene match: 2.

This chain uses TRBV19 with TRBJ1-1; TRBD1 is a possible D gene (6 bases). The V end lost 3 bases, the J end lost 6 bases, and 20 bases lay between the germline ends. CDR1 and CDR2 from the germline V gene are LNHDA and SQIVND (reference sequence). The CDR3 spans 16 residues. The CDR3 coding sequence is TGTGCCAGTAGTATCTCCCATGGGGGTGGGGGCCCTGAAGCTTTCTTT. Translating gives CASSISHGGGGPEAFF. The full variable domain, completed using reference TRBV19 and TRBJ1-1, is DGGITQSPKYLFRKEGQNVTLSCEQNLNHDAMYWYRQDPGQGLRLIYYSQIVNDFQKGDIAEGYSVSREKKESFPLTVTSAQKNPTAFYLCASSISHGGGGPEAFFGQGTRLTVV.

This rearrangement joins TRBV2 to TRBJ1-4; tentatively, D is TRBD1 (6 bases). The V and J ends lost 7 bases and 7 bases respectively, with 19 bases between them. The length of the CDR3 is 15 residues. The germline CDR1 and CDR2 sequences are SNHLY and FYNNEI. The CDR3 nucleotides read TGTGCCAGCAACCTTTACCCGGGGGGGGCTGAAAAACTGTTTTTT. This translates into CASNLYPGGAEKLFF.

This chain joins TRBV11-2 and TRBJ1-6; D is perhaps TRBD1 (6 bases). Germline CDR1 and CDR2: SGHAT and FQNNGV. CDR3 size: 16 residues. V dropped 1 base and J dropped 4 bases, with 11 bases sitting between them. CDR3 region: CASSLVGTLYNSPLHF. For the CDR3, the DNA is TGTGCCAGCAGCTTAGTAGGGACACTATATAATTCACCCCTCCACTTT.

This clone was counted only a few times. V is TRBV7-9 and J is TRBJ2-7, with D possibly TRBD2 on 5 matching bases. Germline assignment: CDR1 SEHNR and CDR2 FQNEAQ (reference sequence). The CDR3 consists of 14 residues. V was pared by 5 bases and J by 1 base, with 12 bases between. DNA for the CDR3: TGTGCCAGCAGCAGCCTCCCGGGGTCCTACGAGCAGTACTTC. Amino acid sequence: CASSSLPGSYEQYF.

This chain connects TRBV15 to TRBJ2-5; D gene unclear. CDR1 and CDR2 from the germline V gene are LNHNV and YYDKDF (reference sequence). This CDR3 region has 14 residues. V was cut by 0 bases and J by 5 bases, with 10 bases left in between. This CDR3 reads CATSRDRRPETQYF. CDR3 nucleotide sequence: TGTGCCACCAGCAGAGATCGGCGGCCGGAGACCCAGTACTTC. The full variable domain, in which reference TRBV15 and TRBJ2-5 provide the parts outside the CDR3, is DAMVIQNPRYQVTQFGKPVTLSCSQTLNHNVMYWYQQKSSQAPKLLFHYYDKDFNNEADTPDNFQSRRPNTSFCFLDIRSPGLGDTAMYLCATSRDRRPETQYFGPGTRLLVL.

The rearrangement uses TRBV5-6 and TRBJ1-2; D remains unclear. CDR3 length: 14 amino acids. V dropped 4 bases and J dropped 4 bases, with 14 bases sitting between them. Germline CDR1 reads SGHDT; CDR2 reads YYEEEE. The CDR3 nucleotides read TGTGCCAGCAGCCCGGTTGGCGGTCGCTATGGCTACACCTTC. Its translation: CASSPVGGRYGYTF.

The chain is built from TRBV11-2 and TRBJ1-1; D remains ambiguous. The CDR3 is 11 amino acids. Trimming left V 2 bases short and J 6 bases short, with 4 bases between. The germline V gene encodes CDR1 SGHAT and CDR2 FQNNGV. CDR3 coding DNA: TGTGCCAGCAGCTTATTCGCTGAAGCTTTCTTT. This gives the protein CASSLFAEAFF.